The entry below gives a single TCR beta chain sequence along with its context. The source of the sample is a study of blood T cell repertoires in COVID-19. The CDR3 contains 13 residues. Germline values: CDR1 MNHEY, CDR2 SMNVEV (reference sequence). Trimming cost V 5 bases and J 5 bases, with 12 bases left between them. Here immunoSEQ multiplex PCR was the method, and the copy in TCRdb shows in-frame clones only, minus some. This sample yields approximately 300,000 clones, of which 90% are seen a single time; approximately 0.98% belongs to the top ten. Sequencing used peripheral blood. The chain carries TRBV27 and TRBJ1-1; D is ambiguous. This TCR was sampled from a woman between 40 and 50 years old with COVID-19, enrolled during active disease. The CDR3 loop reads CASSQRVGTEAFF. CDR3 nucleotides: TGTGCCAGCAGTCAGAGGGTTGGTACTGAAGCTTTCTTT.